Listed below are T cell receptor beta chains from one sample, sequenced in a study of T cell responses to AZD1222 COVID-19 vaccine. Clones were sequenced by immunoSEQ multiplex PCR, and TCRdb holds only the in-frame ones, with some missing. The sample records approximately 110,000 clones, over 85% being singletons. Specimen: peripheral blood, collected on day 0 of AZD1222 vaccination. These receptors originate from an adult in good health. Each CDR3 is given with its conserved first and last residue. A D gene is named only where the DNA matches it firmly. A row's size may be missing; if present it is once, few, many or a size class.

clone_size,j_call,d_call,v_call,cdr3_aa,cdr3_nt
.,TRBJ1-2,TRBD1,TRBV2,CASKKGQGNYGYTF,TGTGCCAGCAAAAAGGGACAGGGGAACTATGGCTACACCTTC
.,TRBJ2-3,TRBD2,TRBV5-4,CASSPQRTSDTDTQYF,TGTGCCAGCAGCCCACAAAGGACTAGTGACACAGATACGCAGTATTTT
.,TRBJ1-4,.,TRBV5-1,CASSKQGDNEKLFF,TGCGCCAGCAGTAAACAGGGCGATAATGAAAAACTGTTTTTT
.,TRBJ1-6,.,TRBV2,CASRDDSLHSPLHF,TGTGCCAGCAGGGACGACAGTCTCCATTCACCCCTCCACTTT
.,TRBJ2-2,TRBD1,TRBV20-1,CSASLGTGLGGELFF,TGCAGTGCTAGTCTCGGGACAGGGTTAGGCGGGGAGCTGTTTTTT
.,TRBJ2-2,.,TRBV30,CAWSVSGGSSRELFF,TGTGCCTGGAGTGTATCTGGGGGGTCTAGCCGGGAGCTGTTTTTT
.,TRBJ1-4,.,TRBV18,CASSWTSGLHEKLFF,TGTGCCAGCTCCTGGACTTCAGGGTTGCACGAAAAACTGTTTTTT
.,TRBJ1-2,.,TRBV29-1,CSIGQLYGYTF,TGCAGCATTGGACAGCTCTATGGCTACACCTTC
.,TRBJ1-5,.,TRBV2,CASSSDTSNQPQHF,TGTGCCAGCAGTTCGGACACTAGCAATCAGCCCCAGCATTTT
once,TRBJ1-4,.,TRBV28,CASSLVATNEKLFF,TGTGCCAGCAGTTTGGTAGCAACTAATGAAAAACTGTTTTTT
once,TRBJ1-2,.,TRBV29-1,CSVEELTESKYGYTF,TGCAGCGTTGAAGAACTGACAGAGAGCAAATATGGCTACACCTTC
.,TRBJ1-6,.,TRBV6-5,CASSREPYNSPLHF,TGTGCCAGCAGTAGGGAACCCTATAATTCACCCCTCCACTTT
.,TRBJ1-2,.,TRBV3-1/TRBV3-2,CASSTQGNGYTF,TGTGCCAGCAGCACCCAGGGTAATGGCTACACCTTC
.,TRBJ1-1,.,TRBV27,CASRLSEWGTEAFF,TGTGCCAGCAGACTTAGTGAATGGGGCACTGAAGCTTTCTTT
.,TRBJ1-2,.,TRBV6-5,CASSGGFYGYTF,TGTGCCAGCAGCGGCGGGTTCTATGGCTACACCTTC
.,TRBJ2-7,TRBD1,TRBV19,CASSLSGTETYEQYF,TGTGCCAGTAGTCTTTCCGGGACAGAGACCTACGAGCAGTACTTC
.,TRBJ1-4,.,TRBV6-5,CASSYAGGSANEKLFF,TGTGCCAGCAGTTATGCGGGGGGAAGTGCTAATGAAAAACTGTTTTTT
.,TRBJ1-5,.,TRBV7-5,CVRSFKTGLSNQPQHF,TGTGTCAGAAGCTTTAAGACAGGTTTAAGCAATCAGCCCCAGCATTTT
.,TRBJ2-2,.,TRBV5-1,CASSSNGMNGELFF,TGCGCCAGCAGCTCCAACGGGATGAACGGGGAGCTGTTTTTT
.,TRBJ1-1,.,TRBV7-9,CASSGGKEGTEAFF,TGTGCCAGCAGCGGAGGGAAGGAGGGCACTGAAGCTTTCTTT